This T cell receptor beta chain emerged from a study of blood T cells in healthy people across ages. This clonotype was seen only a few times. Antigen unknown. Primed by a sample-barcoded 5' primer and a J-beta primer mix, a second PCR proceeded for roughly 7 to 11 cycles. The template-switch adaptor was a 5' adaptor with 12 random nucleotides. It tagged each cDNA molecule. MiXCR, applied by TCRdb to the 5' RACE reads, yields one record per CDR3 protein. The sample has approximately 800,000 distinct CDR3 sequences; around 36% are singletons. Caucasian, healthy and from Russia, the donors were aged between about 6 and 90. Trimming took off 5 bases at V and 4 bases at J, with 18 bases between the two ends. This CDR3 spans 16 amino acids. Germline CDR1 is SGHTA and CDR2 is FQGNSA. Study observations and caveats: Unknown CMV status may confound age-related changes in expanded clones. Both higher diversity and more naive CD4+ cells marked long-lived donors when set against aged donors.

Specimen: blood. The V call is TRBV7-2, the J call TRBJ2-1; a possible D gene is TRBD1 (6 bases). This sequence originates from a man between 18 and 35 years old in good health. For the CDR3, the DNA is TGTGCCAGCAGCCTTGACTCCCCAGGGGCTTACAATGAGCAGTTCTTC. It encodes CASSLDSPGAYNEQFF.